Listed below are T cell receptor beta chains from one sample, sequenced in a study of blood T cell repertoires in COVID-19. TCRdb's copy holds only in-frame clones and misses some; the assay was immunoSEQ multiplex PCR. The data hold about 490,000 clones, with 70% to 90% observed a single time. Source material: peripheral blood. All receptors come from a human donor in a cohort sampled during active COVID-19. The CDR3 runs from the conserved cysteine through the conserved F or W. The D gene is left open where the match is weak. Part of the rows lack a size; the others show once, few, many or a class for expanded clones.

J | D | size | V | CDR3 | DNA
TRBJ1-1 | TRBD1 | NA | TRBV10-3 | CAISFQGGTEAFF | TGTGCCATCAGTTTTCAGGGGGGCACTGAAGCTTTCTTT
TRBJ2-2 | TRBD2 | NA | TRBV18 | CASSPLLAGGPRELFF | TGTGCCAGCTCACCCCTCCTAGCGGGAGGGCCCCGGGAGCTGTTTTTT
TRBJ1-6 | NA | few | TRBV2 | CASSRDRSYNSPLHF | TGTGCCAGCAGTAGAGACAGAAGCTATAATTCACCCCTCCACTTT
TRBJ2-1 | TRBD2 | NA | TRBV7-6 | CASSSGLAGLSSYNEQFF | TGTGCCAGCAGCTCGGGACTAGCGGGCCTGAGCTCCTACAATGAGCAGTTCTTC
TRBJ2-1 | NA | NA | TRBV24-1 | CATSLTGGISRSFNEQFF | TGTGCCACCAGCTTGACAGGAGGTATTTCAAGATCTTTCAATGAGCAGTTCTTC
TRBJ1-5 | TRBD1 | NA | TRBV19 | CASSQDRGNQPQHF | TGTGCCAGTAGTCAGGACAGGGGCAATCAGCCCCAGCATTTT
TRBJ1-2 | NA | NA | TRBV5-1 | CASSSGQFYGYTF | TGCGCCAGCAGCTCCGGACAGTTCTATGGCTACACCTTC
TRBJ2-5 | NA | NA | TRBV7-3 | CASSSSRGGPQETQYF | TGTGCCAGCAGCTCCTCACGCGGAGGCCCCCAAGAGACCCAGTACTTC
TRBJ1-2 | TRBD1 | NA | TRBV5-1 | CASSLGQGIHGYTF | TGCGCCAGCAGCCTCGGACAGGGGATCCATGGCTACACCTTC
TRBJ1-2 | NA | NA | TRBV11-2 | CASSRDRYYGYTF | TGTGCCAGCAGCCGCGACAGGTACTATGGCTACACCTTC
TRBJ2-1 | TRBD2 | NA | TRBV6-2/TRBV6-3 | CASSFSPSGGYNEQFF | TGTGCCAGCAGTTTTTCTCCTAGCGGGGGGTACAATGAGCAGTTCTTC
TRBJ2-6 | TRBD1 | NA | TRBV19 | CASMGTGAPSGANVLTF | TGTGCCAGTATGGGGACAGGGGCCCCCTCTGGGGCCAACGTCCTGACTTTC
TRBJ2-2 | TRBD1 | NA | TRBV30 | CARDRARNTGELFF | TGTGCAAGGGACAGGGCTAGGAACACCGGGGAGCTGTTTTTT
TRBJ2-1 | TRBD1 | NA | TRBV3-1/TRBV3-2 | CASSQGTLTGALYNEQFF | TGTGCCAGCAGCCAAGGCACCTTGACAGGGGCCCTTTACAATGAGCAGTTCTTC
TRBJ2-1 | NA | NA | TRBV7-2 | CASSLDIAGREQFF | TGTGCCAGCAGCTTAGATATTGCGGGCCGTGAGCAGTTCTTC
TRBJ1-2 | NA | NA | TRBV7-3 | CASSPQGPSNYGYTF | TGTGCCAGCAGCCCCCAGGGTCCATCTAACTATGGCTACACCTTC
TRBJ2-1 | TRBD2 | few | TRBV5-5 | CASSLASGYNEQFF | TGTGCCAGCAGCTTAGCTAGCGGCTACAATGAGCAGTTCTTC
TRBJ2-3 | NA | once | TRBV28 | CASFEDLTQYF | TGTGCCAGCTTCGAGGATTTGACGCAGTATTTT
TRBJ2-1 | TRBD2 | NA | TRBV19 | CASSPPSGRAGGTYNEQFF | TGTGCCAGTAGTCCGCCTAGCGGGAGGGCCGGGGGGACCTACAATGAGCAGTTCTTC
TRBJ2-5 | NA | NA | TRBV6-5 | CASIMQFQETQYF | TGTGCCAGCATTATGCAGTTCCAAGAGACCCAGTACTTC
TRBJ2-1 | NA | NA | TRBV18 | CASSPPPSGTEQFF | TGTGCCAGCTCACCACCGCCTAGTGGAACCGAGCAGTTCTTC
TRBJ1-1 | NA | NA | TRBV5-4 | CASSSAGALNTEAFF | TGTGCCAGCAGCTCCGCGGGGGCCCTGAACACTGAAGCTTTCTTT
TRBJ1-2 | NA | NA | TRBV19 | CASNPQGGNYGYTF | TGTGCCAGTAATCCGCAGGGAGGAAACTATGGCTACACCTTC